Listed below are T cell receptor beta chains from one sample, sequenced in a study of T cell responses to AZD1222 COVID-19 vaccine. The assay was immunoSEQ multiplex PCR, and TCRdb's table has in-frame clones only and misses some. The table shows approximately 150,000 clones, with about 91% occurring only once. The starting material was peripheral blood, obtained 28 days after the second AZD1222 dose. All receptors come from an adult who received the AZD1222 COVID-19 vaccine. Both conserved end residues are part of each CDR3. The D gene is left open where the match is weak. Part of the rows lack a size; the others show once, few, many or a class for expanded clones.

CDR3aa | CDR3nt | j_gene | d_gene | abundance | v_gene | len
CASSPNSGGNQETQYF | TGCGCCAGCAGCCCCAATAGCGGGGGAAACCAAGAGACCCAGTACTTC | TRBJ2-5 | TRBD2 | . | TRBV5-1 | 16
CASSLQGSGYTF | TGTGCCAGCAGTCTACAGGGGAGTGGCTACACCTTC | TRBJ1-2 | TRBD1 | . | TRBV12-3/TRBV12-4 | 12
CASSLGGLNTEAFF | TGTGCCAGCAGCTTGGGGGGGCTGAACACTGAAGCTTTCTTT | TRBJ1-1 | . | . | TRBV7-9 | 14
CASSTGQNNSPLHF | TGCGCCAGCAGCACGGGACAGAATAATTCACCCCTCCACTTT | TRBJ1-6 | TRBD1 | . | TRBV5-1 | 14
CASSLGGGNSPLHF | TGTGCCAGCAGCTTAGGCGGAGGGAATTCACCCCTCCACTTT | TRBJ1-6 | . | once | TRBV7-2 | 14
CASSREGEQFF | TGTGCCAGCAGCCGGGAGGGTGAGCAGTTCTTC | TRBJ2-1 | TRBD2 | once | TRBV5-6 | 11
CASSYGGEVNNEQFF | TGTGCCAGCAGCTATGGGGGGGAGGTAAACAATGAGCAGTTCTTC | TRBJ2-1 | TRBD2 | . | TRBV5-4 | 15
CASSHGLAGDGYEQYF | TGCGCCAGCAGCCACGGACTAGCGGGGGACGGGTACGAGCAGTACTTC | TRBJ2-7 | TRBD2 | . | TRBV5-1 | 16
CASRSDKRAEAFF | TGTGCCAGCAGATCGGACAAGCGGGCTGAAGCTTTCTTT | TRBJ1-1 | . | . | TRBV12-3/TRBV12-4 | 13
CASSFLDSEQYF | TGTGCCAGTAGTTTCTTGGACAGCGAGCAGTACTTC | TRBJ2-7 | . | . | TRBV19 | 12
CASSRQDQPQHF | TGTGCCAGTAGTAGGCAGGATCAGCCCCAGCATTTT | TRBJ1-5 | . | . | TRBV19 | 12
CASTGTLNTEAFF | TGTGCCAGCACCGGGACATTGAACACTGAAGCTTTCTTT | TRBJ1-1 | . | . | TRBV6-5 | 13
CASSFRDRVIGYTF | TGTGCCAGCAGCTTTCGGGACAGGGTTATTGGCTACACCTTC | TRBJ1-2 | TRBD1 | . | TRBV11-2 | 14
CASRGTGHTEAFF | TGTGCCAGCCGGGGGACAGGCCACACTGAAGCTTTCTTT | TRBJ1-1 | TRBD1 | . | TRBV27 | 13
CASSRTSGGPRADTQYF | TGTGCCAGCAGCCGGACTAGCGGGGGGCCCCGGGCAGATACGCAGTATTTT | TRBJ2-3 | TRBD2 | few | TRBV5-4 | 17
CASSLAASGNTDTQYF | TGTGCCAGCAGCTTAGCGGCTAGCGGAAACACAGATACGCAGTATTTT | TRBJ2-3 | TRBD2 | . | TRBV7-2 | 16
CAGGRLLGNEQFF | TGTGCTGGGGGACGGTTATTAGGCAATGAGCAGTTCTTC | TRBJ2-1 | . | . | TRBV30 | 13
CAIRGTSGLNTGELFF | TGTGCCATCAGGGGAACTAGCGGACTAAACACCGGGGAGCTGTTTTTT | TRBJ2-2 | TRBD2 | . | TRBV10-3 | 16
CASSWWDRAGYGYTF | TGCGCCAGCAGCTGGTGGGACAGGGCAGGCTATGGCTACACCTTC | TRBJ1-2 | TRBD1 | . | TRBV5-1 | 15
CASSHSYRGFTEAFF | TGTGCCAGCAGTCACTCCTACCGAGGGTTCACTGAAGCTTTCTTT | TRBJ1-1 | . | . | TRBV6-5 | 15
CASSESLRGDLNTEAFF | TGTGCCAGCAGTGAATCCCTTCGGGGAGATCTGAACACTGAAGCTTTCTTT | TRBJ1-1 | . | . | TRBV2 | 17
CASSPTGYRDQPQHF | TGTGCCAGCAGCCCCACAGGGTATCGAGATCAGCCCCAGCATTTT | TRBJ1-5 | . | . | TRBV7-8 | 15
CASRSYNSPLHF | TGTGCCAGCCGGTCCTACAATTCACCCCTCCACTTT | TRBJ1-6 | . | . | TRBV6-6 | 12
CASSPNTINEKLFF | TGTGCCAGCAGCCCTAATACGATTAATGAAAAACTGTTTTTT | TRBJ1-4 | . | . | TRBV7-2 | 14
CASSLAGVDTGELFF | TGTGCCAGCAGCTTAGCGGGAGTGGACACCGGGGAGCTGTTTTTT | TRBJ2-2 | . | . | TRBV7-6 | 15
CASSEWTGAYQETQYF | TGTGCCAGCAGTGAATGGACAGGGGCGTACCAAGAGACCCAGTACTTC | TRBJ2-5 | TRBD1 | . | TRBV25-1 | 16
CASSNPGQFTSYEQYF | TGTGCCAGCAGCAATCCGGGACAGTTCACCTCCTACGAGCAGTACTTC | TRBJ2-7 | TRBD1 | . | TRBV28 | 16
CASSVNEGDYGYTF | TGTGCCAGCAGCGTCAATGAGGGGGACTATGGCTACACCTTC | TRBJ1-2 | . | . | TRBV9 | 14
CAWSPPFWGTDTQYF | TGTGCCTGGAGTCCCCCTTTCTGGGGCACAGATACGCAGTATTTT | TRBJ2-3 | . | . | TRBV30 | 15
CAYRRKQNTGELFF | TGTGCCTACCGCCGAAAACAGAACACCGGGGAGCTGTTTTTT | TRBJ2-2 | . | . | TRBV30 | 14
CASSVVGELETEAFF | TGTGCCAGCAGCGTAGTTGGGGAACTGGAGACTGAAGCTTTCTTT | TRBJ1-1 | . | . | TRBV9 | 15
CASSETRQYPTDTQYF | TGTGCCAGCAGCGAGACCCGACAGTACCCCACAGATACGCAGTATTTT | TRBJ2-3 | . | . | TRBV11-2 | 16
CASSSGTPGDSPLHF | TGTGCCAGCAGCTCGGGGACACCCGGGGATTCACCCCTCCACTTT | TRBJ1-6 | . | . | TRBV7-9 | 15
CASSQEGQGFREQYF | TGCGCCAGCAGCCAAGAGGGACAGGGGTTTCGGGAGCAGTACTTC | TRBJ2-7 | TRBD1 | . | TRBV4-1 | 15
CASSPPGKVAYGYTF | TGTGCCAGCTCACCACCGGGGAAGGTGGCCTATGGCTACACCTTC | TRBJ1-2 | . | few | TRBV18 | 15
CAITETGQYTEAFF | TGTGCCATCACCGAAACTGGACAGTACACTGAAGCTTTCTTT | TRBJ1-1 | . | . | TRBV10-3 | 14
CASSNPGASTDTQYF | TGCGCCAGCAGCAACCCCGGAGCTAGCACAGATACGCAGTATTTT | TRBJ2-3 | . | . | TRBV4-1 | 15
CASSIDKTTEAFF | TGTGCCAGTAGTATAGATAAGACGACTGAAGCTTTCTTT | TRBJ1-1 | . | . | TRBV19 | 13
CAIKAEEISGANVLTF | TGTGCCATCAAGGCGGAGGAAATCTCTGGGGCCAACGTCCTGACTTTC | TRBJ2-6 | . | . | TRBV10-3 | 16
CASSPGVAGDNEQFF | TGTGCCAGCAGCCCCGGGGTAGCGGGAGACAATGAGCAGTTCTTC | TRBJ2-1 | TRBD2 | . | TRBV4-2 | 15
CASSELGQPNTEAFF | TGTGCCAGCAGTGAACTAGGACAGCCGAACACTGAAGCTTTCTTT | TRBJ1-1 | . | . | TRBV2 | 15
CASSQSADRDTEAFF | TGTGCCAGCAGCCAATCTGCGGACAGGGACACTGAAGCTTTCTTT | TRBJ1-1 | TRBD1 | . | TRBV3-1/TRBV3-2 | 15
CASSPGQGISTDTQYF | TGTGCCAGCAGTCCCGGACAGGGGATTAGCACAGATACGCAGTATTTT | TRBJ2-3 | TRBD1 | few | TRBV5-4 | 16
CASSLGLAGDQETQYF | TGCGCCAGCAGCTTGGGACTAGCGGGCGATCAAGAGACCCAGTACTTC | TRBJ2-5 | TRBD2 | . | TRBV5-1 | 16
CASSQEGFNGYTF | TGTGCCAGCAGCCAAGAGGGGTTTAATGGCTACACCTTC | TRBJ1-2 | . | . | TRBV3-1/TRBV3-2 | 13
CASSYSARADYGYTF | TGTGCCAGCAGTTACTCGGCCAGGGCGGACTATGGCTACACCTTC | TRBJ1-2 | . | . | TRBV6-5 | 15
CAISVGGRRQPQHF | TGTGCCATCAGTGTGGGGGGCAGGCGTCAGCCCCAGCATTTT | TRBJ1-5 | . | . | TRBV10-3 | 14
CASTSAGAETQYF | TGTGCCAGCACCTCAGCGGGGGCAGAGACCCAGTACTTC | TRBJ2-5 | TRBD2 | . | TRBV7-9 | 13